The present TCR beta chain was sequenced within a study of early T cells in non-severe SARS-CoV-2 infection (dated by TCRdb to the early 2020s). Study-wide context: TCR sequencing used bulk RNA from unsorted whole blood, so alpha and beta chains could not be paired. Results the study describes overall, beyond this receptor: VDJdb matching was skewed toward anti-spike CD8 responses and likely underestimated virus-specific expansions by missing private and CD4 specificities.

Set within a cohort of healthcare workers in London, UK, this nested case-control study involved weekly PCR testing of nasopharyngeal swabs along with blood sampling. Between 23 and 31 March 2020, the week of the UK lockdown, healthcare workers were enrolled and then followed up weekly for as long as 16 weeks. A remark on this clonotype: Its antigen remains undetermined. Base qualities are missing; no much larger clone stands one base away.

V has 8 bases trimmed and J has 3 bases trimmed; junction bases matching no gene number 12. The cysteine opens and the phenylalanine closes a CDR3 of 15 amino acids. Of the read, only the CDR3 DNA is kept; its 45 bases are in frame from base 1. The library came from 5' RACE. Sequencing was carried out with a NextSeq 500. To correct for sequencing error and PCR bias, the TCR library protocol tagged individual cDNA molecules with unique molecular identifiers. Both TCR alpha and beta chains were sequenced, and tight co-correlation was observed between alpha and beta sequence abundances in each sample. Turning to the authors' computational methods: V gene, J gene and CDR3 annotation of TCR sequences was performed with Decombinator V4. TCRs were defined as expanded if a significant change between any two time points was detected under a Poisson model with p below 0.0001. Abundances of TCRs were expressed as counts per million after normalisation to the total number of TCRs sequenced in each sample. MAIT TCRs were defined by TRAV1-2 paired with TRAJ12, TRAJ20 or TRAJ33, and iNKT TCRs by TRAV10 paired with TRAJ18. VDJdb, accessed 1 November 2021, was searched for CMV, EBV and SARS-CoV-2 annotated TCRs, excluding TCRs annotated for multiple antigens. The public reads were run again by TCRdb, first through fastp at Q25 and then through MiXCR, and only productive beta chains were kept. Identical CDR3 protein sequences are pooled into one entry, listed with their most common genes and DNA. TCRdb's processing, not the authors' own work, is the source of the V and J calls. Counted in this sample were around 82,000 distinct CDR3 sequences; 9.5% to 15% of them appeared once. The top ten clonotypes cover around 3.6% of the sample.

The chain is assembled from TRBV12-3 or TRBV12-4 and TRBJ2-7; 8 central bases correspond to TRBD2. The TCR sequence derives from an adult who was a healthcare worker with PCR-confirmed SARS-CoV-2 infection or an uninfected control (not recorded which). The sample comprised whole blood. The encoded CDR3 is CASPTGGDGLYEQYF. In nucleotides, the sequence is TGTGCCAGCCCCACGGGGGGGGACGGACTCTACGAGCAGTACTTC.